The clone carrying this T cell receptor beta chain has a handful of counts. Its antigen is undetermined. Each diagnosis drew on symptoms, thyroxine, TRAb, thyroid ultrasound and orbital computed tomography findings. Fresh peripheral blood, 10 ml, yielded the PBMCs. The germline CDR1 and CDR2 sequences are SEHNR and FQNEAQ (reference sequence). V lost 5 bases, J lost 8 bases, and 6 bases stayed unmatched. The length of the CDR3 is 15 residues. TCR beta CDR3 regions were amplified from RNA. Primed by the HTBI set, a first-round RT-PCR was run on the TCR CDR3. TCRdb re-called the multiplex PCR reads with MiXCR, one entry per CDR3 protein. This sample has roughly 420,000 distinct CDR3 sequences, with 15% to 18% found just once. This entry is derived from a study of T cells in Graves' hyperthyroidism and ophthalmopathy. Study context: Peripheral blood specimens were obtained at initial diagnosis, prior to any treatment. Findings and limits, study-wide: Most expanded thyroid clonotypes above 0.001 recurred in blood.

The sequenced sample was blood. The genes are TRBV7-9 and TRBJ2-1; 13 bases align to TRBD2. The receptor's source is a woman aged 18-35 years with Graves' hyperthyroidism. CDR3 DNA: TGTGCCAGCAGCCAAGGGACTAGCGGGGTTGATGAGCAGTTCTTC. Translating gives CASSQGTSGVDEQFF.